This T cell receptor (beta chain) was documented in a study of siplizumab effects on memory and regulatory T cells. V was shortened by 4 bases and J by 4 bases, with 14 bases between the two germline ends. From germline, CDR1 is MGHRA and CDR2 YSYEKL. CDR3 size: 15 residues. The assay was immunoSEQ multiplex PCR, and TCRdb's table has in-frame clones only and misses some. This repertoire shows 110,000 or so clones, under 95% found once; its top ten account for 0.25% to 0.35%. The chain couples TRBV4-1 to TRBJ2-1; maybe TRBD1 (5 bases). The source is a human donor in good health. What was sequenced was CD4+ T cells sorted from blood. The DNA for the CDR3 is TGCGCCAGCAGCCGAACAGGAACCTCTTACAATGAGCAGTTCTTC. This translates into CASSRTGTSYNEQFF.